These 24 T cell receptor beta chains share one sample of origin, sequenced in a study of post-analysis software for immune sequencing data. Broader study findings: Four to six TRBV segments, including TRBV5-6, TRBV5-1 and TRBV20-1, were more frequent in patients than controls.

Their antigens are not known. cDNA libraries of TCR beta carried unique molecular identifiers. TCRdb independently ran MiXCR on the PCR reads; one entry per CDR3 protein. The sample holds approximately 630,000 distinct CDR3 sequences, 59% seen once. The specimen was blood. The receptors stem from a girl aged 2-9 years with multiple sclerosis.

The gene calls are TRBV9 and TRBJ2-3; D gene uncertain. The CDR3 runs to 13 residues. V lost 6 bases to trimming and J lost 0 bases, with 8 bases between them. Per the germline V gene, CDR1 is SGDLS and CDR2 is YYNGEE. CDR3: CASTSTSTDTQYF. CDR3 nucleotide sequence: TGTGCCAGCACCAGTACTAGCACAGATACGCAGTATTTT. The variable domain in full, with the rest retrieved from reference TRBV9 and TRBJ2-3, is DSGVTQTPKHLITATGQRVTLRCSPRSGDLSVYWYQQSLDQGLQFLIQYYNGEERAKGNILERFSAQQFPDLHSELNLSSLELGDSALYFCASTSTSTDTQYFGPGTRLTVL.

The chain uses TRBV10-3 and TRBJ2-7, with D maybe TRBD1 (5 bases). This CDR3 comprises 15 residues. Germline CDR1 ENHRY, CDR2 SYGVKD. Deletions cut 3 bases from V and 5 bases from J, with 17 bases between. DNA of the CDR3: TGTGCCATCAGTGAAGGAACAGGCCCTGAGAACGAGCAGTACTTC. Protein product: CAISEGTGPENEQYF.

The chain recombines TRBV24-1 with TRBJ2-7; 7 nucleotides align to TRBD1. V gave up 3 bases and J gave up 0 bases; unmatched junction bases: 4. The V gene's germline CDR1 is KGHDR and CDR2 SFDVKD. This CDR3 spans 15 amino acids. The CDR3 DNA follows: TGTGCCACCAGTGATGGGGACAGCCTCTCCTACGAGCAGTACTTC. Amino acids: CATSDGDSLSYEQYF.

The chain is built from TRBV29-1 and TRBJ2-7, with D unresolved. Germline V gives CDR1 SQVTM, CDR2 ANQGSEA. V lost 4 bases, J lost 2 bases, and 12 bases lay in between. This CDR3 comprises 13 residues. In DNA form, the CDR3 reads TGCAGCGTTGCCGTGATCACCCCCTACGAGCAGTACTTC. Translating gives CSVAVITPYEQYF.

This chain links TRBV20-1 with TRBJ2-3; 11 bases are shared with TRBD2. The CDR3 runs to 13 residues. Germline CDR1 reads DFQATT; CDR2 reads SNEGSKA (reference sequence). The V and J ends lost 6 bases and 6 bases, in that order; junction bases with no gene match: 5. The DNA of the CDR3 is TGCAGTGCCTCGACTAGCGGGGTGGATACGCAGTATTTT. It codes for CSASTSGVDTQYF.

The V and J genes are TRBV20-1 and TRBJ2-3, with D possibly being TRBD2 (5 bases). The CDR3 consists of 13 residues. CDR1 and CDR2 from the germline V gene are DFQATT and SNEGSKA (reference sequence). Trimming shortened V by 7 bases and J by 3 bases, and 14 bases separated the two germline ends. The CDR3 sequence is CSGSGEGTDTQYF. The CDR3 DNA follows: TGCAGTGGTTCCGGAGAGGGAACAGATACGCAGTATTTT.

This chain links TRBV4-1 with TRBJ2-7; D ambiguous. CDR1 and CDR2 (germline): MGHRA, YSYEKL. The ends were cut back, 1 base at V and 3 bases at J, with 10 bases in the middle. CDR3 length: 14 amino acids. The CDR3 sequence: CASSQVNAVYEQYF. The CDR3, as DNA: TGCGCCAGCAGCCAAGTCAATGCCGTCTACGAGCAGTACTTC.

This clonotype turned up a few times. Here the CDR3 DNA reads TGCAGCGTTGGGGGGAGTGACTATGGCTACACCTTC. It is translated as CSVGGSDYGYTF. The chain is built from TRBV29-1 and TRBJ1-2; D possibly corresponds to TRBD1 (5 bases). Germline CDR1 reads SQVTM; CDR2 reads ANQGSEA. The CDR3 has 12 amino acids. Between the trimmed V and J ends, which lost 4 bases and 3 bases, there was a span of 9 bases.

V is TRBV12-3 or TRBV12-4 and J is TRBJ2-7, with a possible D match to TRBD2 (6 bases). V lost 6 bases to trimming and J lost 7 bases, with 13 bases between them. CDR3 length: 12 residues. CDR3 amino acids: CASRKRAGEQYF. CDR3 DNA: TGTGCCAGCAGAAAAAGGGCGGGGGAGCAGTACTTC.

V is TRBV27 and J is TRBJ1-4; unclear D gene. Germline lookup yields CDR1 MNHEY and CDR2 SMNVEV (reference sequence). This CDR3 contains 13 residues. V lost 7 bases, J lost 3 bases, and 9 bases lay in between. The CDR3 DNA follows: TGTGCCAGCACCAACTGGCCTAATGAAAAACTGTTTTTT. It is translated as CASTNWPNEKLFF.

The table lists this clonotype with a few counts. The CDR3, as DNA: TGTGCCAGTATCGGGACAGGGGTGGTTCCCACCCACAATGAGCAGTTCTTC. This sequence encodes CASIGTGVVPTHNEQFF. The genes are TRBV19 and TRBJ2-1, with 10 bases matching TRBD1. V shed 7 bases and J 5 bases; nucleotides not matched to a gene: 14. There are 17 residues in the CDR3. Germline CDR1 reads LNHDA; CDR2 reads SQIVND (reference sequence).

This rearrangement joins TRBV11-1 to TRBJ2-7; D could derive from TRBD1 or TRBD2 (5 bases each). The germline CDR1 and CDR2 sequences are SGHAT and FQDESV (reference sequence). The CDR3 spans 15 residues. Trimming shortened V by 1 base and J by 1 base, and 11 bases separated the two germline ends. This CDR3 reads CASSLGRDGSYEQYF. Here the CDR3 DNA reads TGTGCCAGCAGCTTAGGACGGGACGGGTCCTACGAGCAGTACTTC.

The V and J genes are TRBV4-3 and TRBJ1-6; D is uncertain. This CDR3 comprises 17 residues. The V gene's germline CDR1 is LGHNA and CDR2 YSLEER. V lost 0 bases and J lost 7, with 16 bases in between. CDR3 coding DNA: TGCGCCAGCAGCCAAGAACTTCCGGCCGCTCCAAATTCACCCCTCCACTTT. Its protein is CASSQELPAAPNSPLHF.

J is TRBJ2-1 and V is TRBV20-1; D uncertain. The CDR3 contains 12 residues. V was clipped by 3 bases and J by 8 bases, with 11 bases between them. The germline gives CDR1 DFQATT, CDR2 SNEGSKA (reference sequence). As DNA, the CDR3 is TGCAGTGCTAGGGTTGGTTGGGATGAGCAGTTCTTC. Protein: CSARVGWDEQFF.

The chain uses TRBV20-1 and TRBJ1-5; D is unresolved. Germline V gives CDR1 DFQATT, CDR2 SNEGSKA (reference sequence). The V gene lost 6 bases and the J gene lost 5 bases, with 14 bases spanning the gap. There are 13 residues in the CDR3. CDR3 sequence (DNA): TGCAGTGCAAGGGCGCACGGGCATCAGCCCCAGCATTTT. Protein sequence: CSARAHGHQPQHF.

CDR3 protein: CASSLAPTGLRETQYF. The CDR3 DNA is TGTGCCAGCAGCTTAGCCCCGACAGGGTTAAGGGAGACCCAGTACTTC. The V gene is TRBV7-2, the J gene TRBJ2-5, with 7 nucleotides matching TRBD1. CDR3 length: 16 residues. V lost 0 bases and J lost 5; bases outside the gene matches: 9. Germline V gene lookup returns CDR1 SGHTA and CDR2 FQGNSA.

The chain recombines TRBV3-1 with TRBJ2-3, with D tentatively TRBD1 (6 bases). The CDR3 is 13 residues long. The V end lost 1 base, the J end lost 8 bases, and 10 bases lay between the germline ends. Germline assignment: CDR1 LGHDT and CDR2 YNNKEL (reference sequence). The CDR3 loop reads CASSQGRGGTQYF. The CDR3 nucleotides are TGTGCCAGCAGCCAAGGCAGGGGCGGTACGCAGTATTTT.

There are a few counts of this clonotype. The chain uses TRBV7-2 and TRBJ2-2, with 12 bases lining up with TRBD2. The CDR3 runs to 14 residues. Germline V CDR1 and CDR2: SGHTA, FQGNSA. The ends lost 6 bases at V and 7 bases at J; junction bases unmatched: 3. CDR3: CASRGTSGYGELFF. In DNA, the CDR3 is TGTGCCAGCAGGGGGACTAGCGGGTACGGGGAGCTGTTTTTT.

The genes are TRBV9 and TRBJ2-1; D gene ambiguous. CDR1 and CDR2 (germline): SGDLS, YYNGEE. CDR3 size: 13 residues. V lost 0 bases, J lost 10 bases, and 11 bases lay in between. Written as DNA, the CDR3 is TGTGCCAGCAGCGTAGACGTGGCTGGCGAGCAGTTCTTC. Translating it yields CASSVDVAGEQFF.

This clonotype occurred once. The chain combines TRBV6-2 or TRBV6-3 with TRBJ2-1; the D is unclear. V was clipped by 7 bases and J by 5 bases, with 9 bases between them. Germline lookup yields CDR1 MNHEY and CDR2 SVGEGT. The CDR3 has 12 amino acids. The CDR3 here is CASNRGDNEQFF. In DNA, the CDR3 is TGTGCCAGCAATAGAGGCGACAATGAGCAGTTCTTC.

This clonotype has just one count. The chain combines TRBV7-9 with TRBJ1-6; perhaps TRBD1 as D (5 bases). The germline gives CDR1 SEHNR, CDR2 FQNEAQ (reference sequence). Deletions cut 5 bases from V and 10 bases from J, with 18 bases between. This CDR3 has 15 residues. The CDR3 spells CASSRGTEPRSPLHF. The DNA of the CDR3 is TGTGCCAGCAGCCGCGGGACCGAGCCCCGGTCACCCCTCCACTTT. Combining the CDR3 with reference TRBV7-9 and TRBJ1-6 gives the whole variable domain DTGVSQNPRHKITKRGQNVTFRCDPISEHNRLYWYRQTLGQGPEFLTYFQNEAQLEKSRLLSDRFSAERPKGSFSTLEIQRTEQGDSAMYLCASSRGTEPRSPLHFGNGTRLTVT.

This clonotype came up a few times. The chain combines TRBV7-2 with TRBJ2-3, with TRBD1 as a possible D gene (5 bases). The CDR3 extends over 14 amino acids. Per germline, CDR1 SGHTA and CDR2 FQGNSA. The V gene lost 4 bases and the J gene lost 2 bases, with 10 bases spanning the gap. The CDR3: CASSSRDLTDTQYF. Written as DNA, the CDR3 is TGTGCCAGCAGCTCCAGGGATCTCACAGATACGCAGTATTTT.

Only a few counts were recorded for this clonotype. V is TRBV5-1 and J is TRBJ2-7; 11 bases agree with TRBD1. Germline assignment: CDR1 SGHRS and CDR2 YFSETQ. The CDR3 length is 15 residues. Trimming at V came to 3 bases and at J to 3 bases, leaving 5 bases not matched to a gene. The CDR3 is CASSSGTGGFYEQYF. CDR3 DNA: TGCGCCAGCAGCTCCGGGACAGGGGGTTTCTACGAGCAGTACTTC.

This clonotype has a handful of counts. The chain joins TRBV4-1 to TRBJ2-7; D tentatively reads TRBD1 or TRBD2 (5 bases each). From germline, CDR1 is MGHRA and CDR2 YSYEKL. The V end was cut by 0 bases, the J end by 3 bases, with 12 bases between. CDR3 length equals 15 residues. The CDR3 DNA reads TGCGCCAGCAGCCAAGATCTGGGGGATAGCTACGAGCAGTACTTC. This encodes CASSQDLGDSYEQYF.